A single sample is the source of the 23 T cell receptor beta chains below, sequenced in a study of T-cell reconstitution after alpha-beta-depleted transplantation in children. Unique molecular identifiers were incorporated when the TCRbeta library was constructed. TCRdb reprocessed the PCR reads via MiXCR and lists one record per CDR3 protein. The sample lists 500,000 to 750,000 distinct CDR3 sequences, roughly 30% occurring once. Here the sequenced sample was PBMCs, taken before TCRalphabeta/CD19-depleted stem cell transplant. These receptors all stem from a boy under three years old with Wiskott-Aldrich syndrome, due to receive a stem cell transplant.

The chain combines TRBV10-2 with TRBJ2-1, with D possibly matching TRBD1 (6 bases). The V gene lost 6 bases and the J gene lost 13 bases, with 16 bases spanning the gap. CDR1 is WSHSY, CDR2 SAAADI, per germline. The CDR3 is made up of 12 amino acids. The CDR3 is CASSYRESLQFF. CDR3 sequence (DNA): TGCGCCAGCAGCTACAGGGAGTCTCTTCAGTTCTTC.

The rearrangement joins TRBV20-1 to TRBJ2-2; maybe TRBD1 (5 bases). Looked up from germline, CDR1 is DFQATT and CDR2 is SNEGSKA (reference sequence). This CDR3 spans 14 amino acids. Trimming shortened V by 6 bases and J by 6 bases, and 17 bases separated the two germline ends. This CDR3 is CSARVPRVAGELFF. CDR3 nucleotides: TGCAGTGCCAGGGTACCTCGGGTCGCCGGGGAGCTGTTTTTT.

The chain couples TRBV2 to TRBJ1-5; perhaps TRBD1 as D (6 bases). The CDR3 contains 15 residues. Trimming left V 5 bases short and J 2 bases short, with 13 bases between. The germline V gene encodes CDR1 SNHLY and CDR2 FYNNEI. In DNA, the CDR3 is TGTGCCAGCAGTCCAACAGGGCTGGGCAATCAGCCCCAGCATTTT. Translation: CASSPTGLGNQPQHF.

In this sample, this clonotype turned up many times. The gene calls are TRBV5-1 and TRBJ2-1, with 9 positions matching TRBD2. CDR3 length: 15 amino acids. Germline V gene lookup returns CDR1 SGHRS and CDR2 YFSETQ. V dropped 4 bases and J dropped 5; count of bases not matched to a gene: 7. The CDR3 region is CASSAGAGGDNEQFF. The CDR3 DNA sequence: TGCGCCAGCAGCGCCGGCGCGGGAGGGGACAATGAGCAGTTCTTC.

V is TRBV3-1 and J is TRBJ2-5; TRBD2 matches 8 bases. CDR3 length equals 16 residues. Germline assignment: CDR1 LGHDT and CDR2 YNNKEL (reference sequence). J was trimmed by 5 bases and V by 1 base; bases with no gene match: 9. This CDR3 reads CASSQASSGPGETQYF. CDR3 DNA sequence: TGTGCCAGCAGCCAAGCCTCTAGCGGGCCGGGGGAGACCCAGTACTTC.

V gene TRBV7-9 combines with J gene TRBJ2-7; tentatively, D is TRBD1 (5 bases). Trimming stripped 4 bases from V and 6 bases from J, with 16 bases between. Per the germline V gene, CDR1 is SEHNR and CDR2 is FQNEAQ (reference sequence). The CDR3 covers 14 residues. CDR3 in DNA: TGTGCCAGCAGCTCCACCATACAGGATCGCGAGCAGTACTTC. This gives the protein CASSSTIQDREQYF.

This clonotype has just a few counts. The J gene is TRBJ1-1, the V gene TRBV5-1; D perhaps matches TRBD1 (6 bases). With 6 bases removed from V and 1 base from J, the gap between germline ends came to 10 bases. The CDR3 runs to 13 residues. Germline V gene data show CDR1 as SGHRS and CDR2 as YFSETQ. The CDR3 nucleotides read TGCGCCAGCAAACAGGGTTCGAACACTGAAGCTTTCTTT. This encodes CASKQGSNTEAFF. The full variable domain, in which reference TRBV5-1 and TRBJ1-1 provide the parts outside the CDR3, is KAGVTQTPRYLIKTRGQQVTLSCSPISGHRSVSWYQQTPGQGLQFLFEYFSETQRNKGNFPGRFSGRQFSNSRSEMNVSTLELGDSALYLCASKQGSNTEAFFGQGTRLTVV.

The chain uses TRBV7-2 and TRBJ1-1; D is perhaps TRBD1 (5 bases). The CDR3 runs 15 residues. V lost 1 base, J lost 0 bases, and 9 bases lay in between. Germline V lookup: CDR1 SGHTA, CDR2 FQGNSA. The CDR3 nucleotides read TGTGCCAGCAGCTTAGGTGGGACGGTGAACACTGAAGCTTTCTTT. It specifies CASSLGGTVNTEAFF.

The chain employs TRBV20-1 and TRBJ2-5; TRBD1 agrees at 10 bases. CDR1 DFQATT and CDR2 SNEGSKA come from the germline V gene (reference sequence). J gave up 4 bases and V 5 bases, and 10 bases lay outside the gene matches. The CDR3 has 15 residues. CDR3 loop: CSAGPPGQGRETQYF. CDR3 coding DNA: TGCAGTGCTGGACCTCCGGGACAGGGGAGAGAGACCCAGTACTTC.

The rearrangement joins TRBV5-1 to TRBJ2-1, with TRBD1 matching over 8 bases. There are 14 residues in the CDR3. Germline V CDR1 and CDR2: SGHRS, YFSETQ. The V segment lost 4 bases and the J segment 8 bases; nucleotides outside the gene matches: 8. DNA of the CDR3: TGCGCCAGCAGCACGCGGACAGGGTTCGATGAGCAGTTCTTC. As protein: CASSTRTGFDEQFF.

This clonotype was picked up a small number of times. CDR3 sequence: CASSSGRSSTDTQYF. In DNA, the CDR3 is TGCGCCAGCAGCAGCGGGAGGTCTTCCACAGATACGCAGTATTTT. The chain uses TRBV5-1 and TRBJ2-3, with 9 bases lining up with TRBD2. V was pared by 4 bases and J by 2 bases, with 5 bases of the junction left unmatched. This CDR3 contains 15 residues. Germline values: CDR1 SGHRS, CDR2 YFSETQ.

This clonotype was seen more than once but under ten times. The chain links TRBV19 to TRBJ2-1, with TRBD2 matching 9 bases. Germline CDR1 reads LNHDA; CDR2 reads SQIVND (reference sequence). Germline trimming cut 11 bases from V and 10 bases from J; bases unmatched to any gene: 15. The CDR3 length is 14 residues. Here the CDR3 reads CASSPGLASGEQFF. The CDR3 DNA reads TGTGCCTCATCCCCGGGACTAGCATCAGGGGAGCAGTTCTTC.

CDR3 in amino acids: CASTRTRPAIYNEQFF. CDR3 nucleotides: TGTGCCAGCACTCGCACCCGACCTGCGATCTACAATGAGCAGTTCTTC. The J gene is TRBJ2-1, the V gene TRBV6-1; unclear D gene. The germline V gene has CDR1 MNHNS and CDR2 SASEGT. This CDR3 has 16 amino acids. V gave up 7 bases and J gave up 3 bases, with 19 bases separating them.

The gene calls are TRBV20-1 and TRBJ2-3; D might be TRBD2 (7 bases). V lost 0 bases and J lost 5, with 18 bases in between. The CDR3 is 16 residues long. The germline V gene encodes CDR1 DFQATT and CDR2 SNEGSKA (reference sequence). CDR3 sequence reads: CSARDLWSRGGDTQYF. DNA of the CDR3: TGCAGTGCTAGAGATCTATGGAGTAGGGGGGGAGATACGCAGTATTTT.

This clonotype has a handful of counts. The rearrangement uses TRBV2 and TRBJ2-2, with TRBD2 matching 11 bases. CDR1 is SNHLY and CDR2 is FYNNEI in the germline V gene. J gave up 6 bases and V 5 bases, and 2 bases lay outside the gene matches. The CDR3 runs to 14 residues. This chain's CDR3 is CASSQLAGAGELFF. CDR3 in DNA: TGTGCCAGCAGTCAACTAGCGGGAGCCGGGGAGCTGTTTTTT.

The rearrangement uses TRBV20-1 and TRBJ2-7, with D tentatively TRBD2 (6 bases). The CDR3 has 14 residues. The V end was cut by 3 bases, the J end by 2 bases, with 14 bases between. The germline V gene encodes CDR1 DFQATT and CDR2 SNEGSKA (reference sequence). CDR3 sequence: CSARTSQDPYEQYF. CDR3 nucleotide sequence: TGCAGTGCTAGGACTAGTCAGGATCCCTACGAGCAGTACTTC.

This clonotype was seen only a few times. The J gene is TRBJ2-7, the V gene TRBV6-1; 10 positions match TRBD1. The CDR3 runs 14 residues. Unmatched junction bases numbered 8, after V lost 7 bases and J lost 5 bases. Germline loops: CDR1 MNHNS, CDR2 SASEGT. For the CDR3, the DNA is TGTGCCAGCACAAGTGGGGACAGGGGCCACGAGCAGTACTTC. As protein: CASTSGDRGHEQYF.

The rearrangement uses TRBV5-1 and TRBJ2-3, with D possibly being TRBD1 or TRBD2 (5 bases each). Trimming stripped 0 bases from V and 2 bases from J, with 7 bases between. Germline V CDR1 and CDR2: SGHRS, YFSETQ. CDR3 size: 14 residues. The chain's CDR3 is CASSLEGPTDTQYF. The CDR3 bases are TGCGCCAGCAGCTTGGAGGGACCCACAGATACGCAGTATTTT.

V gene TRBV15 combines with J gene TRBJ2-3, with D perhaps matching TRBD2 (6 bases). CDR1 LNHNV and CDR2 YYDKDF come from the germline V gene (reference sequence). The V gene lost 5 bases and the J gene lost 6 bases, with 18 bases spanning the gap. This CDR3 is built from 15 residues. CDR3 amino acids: CATSREHLKLDTQYF. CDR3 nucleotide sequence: TGTGCCACCAGCCGGGAGCATCTAAAGTTGGATACGCAGTATTTT.

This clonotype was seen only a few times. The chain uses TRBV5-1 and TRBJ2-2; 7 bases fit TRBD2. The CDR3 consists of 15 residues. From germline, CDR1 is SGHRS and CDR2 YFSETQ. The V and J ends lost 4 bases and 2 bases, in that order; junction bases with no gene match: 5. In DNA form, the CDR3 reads TGCGCCAGCAGCGGGACTAATGGAAACACCGGGGAGCTGTTTTTT. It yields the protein CASSGTNGNTGELFF.

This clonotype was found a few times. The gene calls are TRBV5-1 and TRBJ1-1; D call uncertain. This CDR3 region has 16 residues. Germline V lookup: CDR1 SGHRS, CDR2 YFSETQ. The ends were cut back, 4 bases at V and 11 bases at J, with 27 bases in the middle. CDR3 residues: CASSVGGKNRFSIAFF. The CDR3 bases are TGCGCCAGCAGCGTTGGTGGCAAAAACAGATTTTCTATCGCTTTCTTT.

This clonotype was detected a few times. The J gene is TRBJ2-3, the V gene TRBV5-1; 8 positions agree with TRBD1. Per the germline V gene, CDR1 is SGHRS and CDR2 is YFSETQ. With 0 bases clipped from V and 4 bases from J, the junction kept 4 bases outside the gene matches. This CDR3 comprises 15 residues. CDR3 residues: CASSLEDRGADTQYF. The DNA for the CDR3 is TGCGCCAGCAGCTTGGAAGACAGGGGCGCAGATACGCAGTATTTT.

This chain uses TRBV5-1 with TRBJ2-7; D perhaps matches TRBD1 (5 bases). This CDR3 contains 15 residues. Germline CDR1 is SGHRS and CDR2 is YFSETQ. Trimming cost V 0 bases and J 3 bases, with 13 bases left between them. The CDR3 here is CASSLAKGLYYEQYF. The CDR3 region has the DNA TGCGCCAGCAGCTTGGCCAAGGGGTTGTACTACGAGCAGTACTTC. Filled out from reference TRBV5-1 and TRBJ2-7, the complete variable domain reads KAGVTQTPRYLIKTRGQQVTLSCSPISGHRSVSWYQQTPGQGLQFLFEYFSETQRNKGNFPGRFSGRQFSNSRSEMNVSTLELGDSALYLCASSLAKGLYYEQYFGPGTRLTVT.